This T cell receptor (beta chain) was sequenced during a study of beta chain features in type 1 diabetes. Study-wide results and caveats: Shorter TCRB CDR3s, moderately but significantly so, marked every one of the four CD4+ subsets in Type 1 diabetes patients.

The length of the CDR3 is 13 residues. Germline V gene data show CDR1 as MNHEY and CDR2 as SVGAGI. V lost 2 bases and J lost 7, with 11 bases in between. About this clone: Its antigen is unidentified.

Expressed TCRB transcripts got sequenced, as all isolated RNA was reverse transcribed. There were some 3.6 million reads on average in the naive, central memory and regulatory T cell samples. Data came from immunoSEQ multiplex PCR; TCRdb stores just in-frame clones and leaves some out. The repertoire holds over 90,000 clones, 25% to 30% seen once, with roughly 0.5% in the top ten. The source is a woman aged 18-30 years with type 1 diabetes. The chain couples TRBV6-5 to TRBJ1-2; D possibly corresponds to TRBD1 (5 bases). Sequencing was performed on central memory CD4+ T cells from blood. CDR3 nucleotide sequence: TGTGCCAGCAGTTACGGCGGGGCGGCTGGCTACACCTTC. This gives the protein CASSYGGAAGYTF.